This T cell receptor beta chain was found in a study of control samples from healthy donors and cancer patients. Clones were read by immunoSEQ multiplex PCR, and TCRdb kept only the in-frame ones, dropping some. The sample yields tens of thousands of clones, around 83% seen once. Trimming took off 7 bases at V and 1 base at J, with 16 bases between the two ends. The germline gives CDR1 SGDLS, CDR2 YYNGEE. The CDR3 covers 15 residues. Sequenced: PBMCs. V gene TRBV9 combines with J gene TRBJ2-3; tentatively, D is TRBD2 (5 bases). The TCR comes from a woman between 55 and 75 years old with lung cancer. CDR3 in DNA: TGTGCCAGCGGAACGGGAAGTTGGGGCACAGATACGCAGTATTTT. It encodes CASGTGSWGTDTQYF. The full variable domain, in which reference TRBV9 and TRBJ2-3 provide the parts outside the CDR3, is DSGVTQTPKHLITATGQRVTLRCSPRSGDLSVYWYQQSLDQGLQFLIQYYNGEERAKGNILERFSAQQFPDLHSELNLSSLELGDSALYFCASGTGSWGTDTQYFGPGTRLTVL.